These T cell receptor beta chains were read from a single sample in a study of blood T cell repertoires in COVID-19. Profiling relied on immunoSEQ multiplex PCR, and the TCRdb table lists in-frame clones only, not all of them. The sample holds some 230,000 clones; more than 75% are singletons and the top ten take over 2.5%. Sequenced material: peripheral blood. These receptors came from a man in his forties or fifties who had recovered from COVID-19. The conserved cysteine and the conserved F or W are not part of the CDR3 here.

TRBJ1-1,TRBV19,ASSTMGQGNTEAF
TRBJ2-1,TRBV4-2,ASSHRSGNSYNEQF
TRBJ2-7,TRBV3-1/TRBV3-2,ASSRASGRVYEQY
TRBJ1-2,TRBV7-8,ASSLGVGTRYGYT
TRBJ1-4,TRBV14,ASSQDGTGWREKLF
TRBJ2-7,TRBV3-1/TRBV3-2,ASSQDRRYPYEQY
TRBJ2-2,TRBV5-5,ASSLAVVAAGELF
TRBJ2-3,TRBV10-3,AISLTSLSTDTQY
TRBJ1-4,TRBV18,ASSHGQGGEKLF
TRBJ2-3,TRBV6-5,ASSYSSGGRTDTQY
TRBJ2-3,TRBV5-6,ASSFSGGTDTQY
TRBJ2-3,TRBV10-2,ASSPTGGTDTQY
TRBJ1-5,TRBV12-3/TRBV12-4,ASSVGGIQPQH
TRBJ1-2,TRBV10-2,ASSFRVLAGYT
TRBJ1-5,TRBV27,ASSPGTGPPQH
TRBJ2-1,TRBV4-2,ASSQGERFNEQF